The sequence of this TCR beta chain was determined in a study of tumor-infiltrating lymphocytes in localized non-small cell lung cancer. Overall study: The cohort mixed smokers and never-smokers, several histologies, and some post-neoadjuvant-chemotherapy samples.

Study-wide points: Different pieces of the same tissue went to different assays, confounding technical variation with intratumor heterogeneity. No link was found between tumor T-cell fraction and recurrence-free survival.

Method: immunoSEQ multiplex PCR; TCRdb's copy keeps in-frame clones and lacks some. In the table there are just over 14,000 clones, roughly 80% of which are singletons. This CDR3 has 15 residues. Germline trimming cut 3 bases from V and 9 bases from J; bases unmatched to any gene: 5. Looked up from germline, CDR1 is SGHRS and CDR2 is YFSETQ. About this clone: Its antigen is unknown.

The V gene is TRBV5-1, the J gene TRBJ2-2, with TRBD2 identical over 13 bases. The receptor was derived from a human donor with non-small cell lung cancer. The specimen was lung tumor tissue. The CDR3 sequence is CASSSGTSGVRELFF. In DNA, the CDR3 is TGCGCCAGCAGCTCGGGGACTAGCGGGGTGAGGGAGCTGTTTTTT.